One and the same sample provided the 31 T cell receptor beta chains below, sequenced in a study of blood T cell repertoires in COVID-19. Sequencing was performed with immunoSEQ multiplex PCR; in TCRdb, only in-frame clones are kept and a portion is missing. Of about 100,000 clones detected, approximately 86% appear once; the ten largest clones hold roughly 6.5%. The specimen sequenced was peripheral blood. Receptors originate from an older woman with acute or convalescent COVID-19.

The chain recombines TRBV5-1 with TRBJ1-2; the D gene is possibly TRBD1 (6 bases). This CDR3 has 16 residues. CDR1 and CDR2 from the germline V gene are SGHRS and YFSETQ. The ends were cut back, 0 bases at V and 4 bases at J, with 16 bases in the middle. The CDR3 sequence: CASSLVTGPAGYGYTF. The CDR3 DNA reads TGCGCCAGCAGCTTGGTTACAGGGCCGGCGGGCTATGGCTACACCTTC.

This rearrangement joins TRBV2 to TRBJ1-1; the D gene is possibly TRBD1 (5 bases). Germline lookup yields CDR1 SNHLY and CDR2 FYNNEI. Between the trimmed V and J ends, which lost 7 bases and 3 bases, there was a span of 15 bases. This CDR3 has 14 amino acids. CDR3 amino acids: CASKPDSADTEAFF. For the CDR3, the DNA is TGTGCCAGCAAACCTGACAGCGCTGACACTGAAGCTTTCTTT.

The chain uses TRBV2 and TRBJ1-2; 9 nucleotides match TRBD1. V lost 5 bases and J lost 8; bases outside the gene matches: 6. Germline values: CDR1 SNHLY, CDR2 FYNNEI. The CDR3 sequence is 13 residues long. As DNA, the CDR3 is TGTGCCAGCAGTCCGGGACAGGGACGGGGCTACACCTTC. It is translated as CASSPGQGRGYTF.

The rearrangement links TRBV30 to TRBJ1-2; TRBD1 agrees at 12 bases. The junction had 12 bases not matched to a gene; V was cut back by 5 bases and J by 8 bases. The V gene's germline CDR1 is GTSNPN and CDR2 SVGIG (reference sequence). The CDR3 is made up of 15 amino acids. In DNA form, the CDR3 reads TGTGCCTGGCATCCACCGGGACAGGGGGCTATAGGCTACACCTTC. Protein: CAWHPPGQGAIGYTF.

This chain links TRBV6-6 with TRBJ1-3, with TRBD1 identical over 9 bases. The V gene's germline CDR1 is MNHNY and CDR2 SVGAGI (reference sequence). Losses at the gene ends were 6 bases for V and 4 bases for J; bases not matched to a gene: 4. CDR3 length: 14 residues. CDR3: CASRTGTGGNTIYF. The CDR3 DNA sequence: TGTGCCAGCAGGACGGGGACAGGGGGAAACACCATATATTTT.

This clone was seen only a few times. The chain links TRBV3-1 (or the pseudogene TRBV3-2) to TRBJ1-5; tentatively, D is TRBD1 (5 bases). This CDR3 comprises 14 residues. With 2 bases removed from V and 5 bases from J, the gap between germline ends came to 10 bases. Germline V lookup: CDR1 LGHDT, CDR2 YNNKEL (reference sequence). DNA of the CDR3: TGTGCCAGCAGCCAACAGGGTCGCGATCAGCCCCAGCATTTT. Amino acids: CASSQQGRDQPQHF.

This clone was recorded once. The chain has TRBV14 and TRBJ2-7, with a tentative D call TRBD2 (6 bases). The V and J ends lost 3 bases and 7 bases respectively, with 13 bases between them. The CDR3 has 13 amino acids. Germline V gene sequence: CDR1 SGHDN, CDR2 FVKESK. CDR3 loop: CASSQALGGEQYF. The CDR3 DNA reads as TGTGCCAGCAGCCAGGCCCTCGGGGGAGAGCAGTACTTC.

The CDR3 DNA follows: TGTGCCAGTAGTCTCGGGACAGCGAACACTGAAGCTTTCTTT. Translating gives CASSLGTANTEAFF. The chain couples TRBV19 to TRBJ1-1; TRBD1 matches 7 bases. The trim removed 5 bases at V and 1 base at J, leaving 4 bases unmatched. This CDR3 has 14 residues. The germline V gene has CDR1 LNHDA and CDR2 SQIVND (reference sequence).

V is TRBV27 and J is TRBJ2-3; 8 bases align to TRBD2. Germline V lookup: CDR1 MNHEY, CDR2 SMNVEV (reference sequence). There are 15 residues in the CDR3. V lost 6 bases and J lost 3; bases outside the gene matches: 8. The CDR3 DNA follows: TGTGCCAGCAGCGGGAGGGGGGCCCCTACAGATACGCAGTATTTT. Translation: CASSGRGAPTDTQYF.

In nucleotides, the CDR3 is TGTGCCAGCAGGACAGGGGGCACCGGGGAGCTGTTTTTT. This gives the protein CASRTGGTGELFF. The V and J genes are TRBV28 and TRBJ2-2; 9 positions agree with TRBD1. Germline V gene data show CDR1 as MDHEN and CDR2 as SYDVKM. The CDR3 length is 13 residues. Unmatched junction bases numbered 0, after V lost 6 bases and J lost 4 bases.

The gene calls are TRBV2 and TRBJ1-5; 11 positions match TRBD1. The trim removed 5 bases at V and 10 bases at J, leaving 4 bases unmatched. In germline, CDR1 is SNHLY, CDR2 FYNNEI. This CDR3 region has 13 residues. The DNA of the CDR3 is TGTGCCAGCAGTCGGGACAGGGGGGCACCCCAGCATTTT. It specifies CASSRDRGAPQHF.

This clone was seen only once. The chain carries TRBV6-5 and TRBJ1-4; D ambiguous. CDR1 MNHEY and CDR2 SVGAGI come from the germline V gene. V gave up 6 bases and J gave up 3 bases, with 11 bases separating them. CDR3 length: 14 amino acids. The CDR3 loop is CASSTTPSNEKLFF. Here the CDR3 DNA reads TGTGCCAGCAGCACTACACCCTCTAATGAAAAACTGTTTTTT.

V gene TRBV3-1 (or the pseudogene TRBV3-2) combines with J gene TRBJ2-6; the match to TRBD2 covers 10 bases. The germline gives CDR1 LGHDT, CDR2 YNNKEL (reference sequence). The ends lost 4 bases at V and 2 bases at J; junction bases unmatched: 8. The CDR3 covers 18 residues. The CDR3 DNA is TGTGCCAGCAGCCCGCGACTAGCGGGTGGGACTGGGGCCAACGTCCTGACTTTC. Translated: CASSPRLAGGTGANVLTF.

This rearrangement joins TRBV13 to TRBJ1-4; TRBD1 matches 7 bases. Germline loops: CDR1 PRHDT, CDR2 FYEKMQ (reference sequence). J lost 8 bases, V lost 5 bases, and 14 bases had no gene match. The CDR3 covers 16 residues. The chain's CDR3 is CASSLSRSGGSEKLFF. CDR3 DNA: TGTGCCAGCAGCCTTTCCCGATCAGGGGGATCCGAAAAACTGTTTTTT. Full variable domain (outside the CDR3, taken from reference TRBV13 and TRBJ1-4): AAGVIQSPRHLIKEKRETATLKCYPIPRHDTVYWYQQGPGQDPQFLISFYEKMQSDKGSIPDRFSAQQFSDYHSELNMSSLELGDSALYFCASSLSRSGGSEKLFFGSGTQLSVL.

The CDR3 loop reads CASSKGGGSNQPQHF. As DNA, the CDR3 is TGTGCCAGCAGCAAGGGCGGGGGGAGCAATCAGCCCCAGCATTTT. The chain is built from TRBV2 and TRBJ1-5, with D maybe TRBD1 (5 bases). The CDR3 sequence is 15 residues long. Trimming removed 6 bases from V and 1 base from J, with 13 bases in between. Looked up from germline, CDR1 is SNHLY and CDR2 is FYNNEI.

The CDR3 reads CASSPGEETQYF. Written as DNA, the CDR3 is TGCGCCAGCAGCCCGGGGGAAGAGACCCAGTACTTC. J is TRBJ2-5 and V is TRBV5-1; perhaps TRBD2 as D (6 bases). Trimming removed 4 bases at V and 3 bases at J, with 7 bases between. Germline assignment: CDR1 SGHRS and CDR2 YFSETQ. The CDR3 totals 12 residues.

Regarding this clone: Other DNA sequences of this sample code for an identical CDR3. V and J are TRBV5-1 and TRBJ2-3; D gene ambiguous. In germline, CDR1 is SGHRS, CDR2 YFSETQ. The CDR3 runs to 14 residues. Trimming took off 0 bases at V and 2 bases at J, with 7 bases between the two ends. The CDR3 sequence is CASSLDRNTDTQYF. CDR3 DNA sequence: TGCGCCAGCAGCTTGGACAGAAACACAGATACGCAGTATTTT. The complete variable domain, with remaining parts taken from reference TRBV5-1 and TRBJ2-3, reads KAGVTQTPRYLIKTRGQQVTLSCSPISGHRSVSWYQQTPGQGLQFLFEYFSETQRNKGNFPGRFSGRQFSNSRSEMNVSTLELGDSALYLCASSLDRNTDTQYFGPGTRLTVL.

The chain recombines TRBV10-1 with TRBJ1-4; 10 bases map to TRBD1. Germline values: CDR1 WNHNN, CDR2 SYGVQD (reference sequence). This CDR3 is 14 amino acids long. J was trimmed by 8 bases and V by 5 bases; bases with no gene match: 5. DNA of the CDR3: TGCGCCAGCAGTCGGGACAGGGGAGGAGAAAAACTGTTTTTT. As protein: CASSRDRGGEKLFF.

The chain recombines TRBV5-1 with TRBJ1-4; possible D gene TRBD1, 6 bases. CDR1 and CDR2 (germline): SGHRS, YFSETQ. Trimming removed 4 bases from V and 7 bases from J, with 20 bases in between. The CDR3 covers 16 residues. The DNA for the CDR3 is TGCGCCAGCAGCCTTTCGGTACAGGGTCGGGCTGAAAAACTGTTTTTT. Translating it yields CASSLSVQGRAEKLFF.

The V gene is TRBV3-1 (or the pseudogene TRBV3-2), the J gene TRBJ1-1, with TRBD1 matching over 7 bases. The V gene end was trimmed by 4 bases and the J gene end by 3 bases; junction bases not matched to a gene: 5. Germline loops: CDR1 LGHDT, CDR2 YNNKEL (reference sequence). This CDR3 spans 14 amino acids. CDR3 amino acids: CASSRDRDDTEAFF. The CDR3 region has the DNA TGTGCCAGCAGCCGCGACAGGGATGACACTGAAGCTTTCTTT.

This clone was detected once. The chain has TRBV2 and TRBJ1-1; 7 nucleotides line up with TRBD1. The germline CDR1 and CDR2 sequences are SNHLY and FYNNEI. V trimming: 4 bases; J trimming: 0 bases; junction bases outside the gene matches: 8. CDR3 length: 16 amino acids. The CDR3: CASSGRTGGVNTEAFF. CDR3 nucleotides: TGTGCCAGCAGTGGCCGGACAGGCGGAGTGAACACTGAAGCTTTCTTT. Full variable domain (missing parts from reference TRBV2 and TRBJ1-1): EPEVTQTPSHQVTQMGQEVILRCVPISNHLYFYWYRQILGQKVEFLVSFYNNEISEKSEIFDDQFSVERPDGSNFTLKIRSTKLEDSAMYFCASSGRTGGVNTEAFFGQGTRLTVV.

The chain couples TRBV2 to TRBJ1-1; a possible D gene is TRBD1 (6 bases). The CDR3 consists of 15 residues. Germline V lookup: CDR1 SNHLY, CDR2 FYNNEI. Trimming took 1 base from V and 4 from J, leaving 13 bases between them. CDR3: CASSEGGVGGTEAFF. The CDR3 DNA reads TGTGCCAGCAGTGAAGGAGGTGTAGGGGGCACTGAAGCTTTCTTT.

The V call is TRBV28, the J call TRBJ1-1; the D is unclear. Germline CDR1 is MDHEN and CDR2 is SYDVKM. The CDR3 sequence is 15 residues long. V was clipped by 6 bases and J by 4 bases, with 18 bases between them. CDR3 amino acids: CASSPVGRSFTEAFF. DNA of the CDR3: TGTGCCAGCAGCCCGGTTGGGAGGTCGTTCACTGAAGCTTTCTTT.

The rearrangement uses TRBV6-5 and TRBJ1-5, with D unclear. Looked up from germline, CDR1 is MNHEY and CDR2 is SVGAGI. Deletions cut 6 bases from V and 2 bases from J, with 14 bases between. The CDR3 loop spans 15 amino acids. DNA of the CDR3: TGTGCCAGCAGCAATACTGGGCCAGGCAATCAGCCCCAGCATTTT. This sequence encodes CASSNTGPGNQPQHF.

The rearrangement joins TRBV18 to TRBJ2-1, with 10 bases identical to TRBD2. CDR3 length: 16 amino acids. With 4 bases clipped from V and 8 bases from J, the junction kept 11 bases outside the gene matches. From germline, CDR1 is KGHSH and CDR2 LQKENI. The CDR3 sequence is CASSRGGSGRRDEQFF. CDR3 in DNA: TGTGCCAGCTCACGCGGCGGTAGCGGGAGGCGGGATGAGCAGTTCTTC.

V is TRBV29-1 and J is TRBJ2-2, with D tentatively TRBD1 (6 bases). The CDR3 consists of 13 residues. Trimming pared 4 bases from V and 2 bases from J, leaving 8 bases between. Germline loops: CDR1 SQVTM, CDR2 ANQGSEA. Written as DNA, the CDR3 is TGCAGCGTTGCGGACAGAAACACCGGGGAGCTGTTTTTT. Residues: CSVADRNTGELFF.

This sequence joins TRBV5-1 and TRBJ2-1, with 11 bases that match TRBD2. Looked up from germline, CDR1 is SGHRS and CDR2 is YFSETQ. J was trimmed by 2 bases and V by 2 bases; bases with no gene match: 3. The CDR3 runs 16 residues. The CDR3, as DNA: TGCGCCAGCAGCTTCGGGACTAGCGGAACCTACAATGAGCAGTTCTTC. Translation: CASSFGTSGTYNEQFF. Combining the CDR3 with reference TRBV5-1 and TRBJ2-1 gives the whole variable domain KAGVTQTPRYLIKTRGQQVTLSCSPISGHRSVSWYQQTPGQGLQFLFEYFSETQRNKGNFPGRFSGRQFSNSRSEMNVSTLELGDSALYLCASSFGTSGTYNEQFFGPGTRLTVL.

In this sample, this clone turned up once. V and J are TRBV7-2 and TRBJ2-2, with 8 nucleotides matching TRBD1. Germline loops: CDR1 SGHTA, CDR2 FQGNSA. Losses at the gene ends were 7 bases for V and 5 bases for J; bases not matched to a gene: 6. CDR3 length equals 14 residues. Written as DNA, the CDR3 is TGTGCCAGCACTGACTACAGGGGGACCGGGGAGCTGTTTTTT. Translation: CASTDYRGTGELFF.

The chain couples TRBV10-3 to TRBJ2-1, with D possibly TRBD1 on 6 matching bases. The V end was cut by 0 bases, the J end by 3 bases, with 9 bases between. The CDR3 is 15 residues long. Looked up from germline, CDR1 is ENHRY and CDR2 is SYGVKD. CDR3 nucleotide sequence: TGTGCCATCAGTGAGTCGGGGGCGCGCTACAATGAGCAGTTCTTC. Its protein is CAISESGARYNEQFF.

This chain uses TRBV7-6 with TRBJ2-1, with D hard to call. Germline V gene sequence: CDR1 SGHVS, CDR2 FNYEAQ. Trimming shortened V by 0 bases and J by 8 bases, and 8 bases separated the two germline ends. CDR3 size: 13 residues. CDR3 nucleotides: TGTGCCAGCAGCTTAGCCACAAACGATGAGCAGTTCTTC. Its translation: CASSLATNDEQFF.

V gene TRBV30 combines with J gene TRBJ1-6, with 8 bases that match TRBD1. V was pared by 5 bases and J by 8 bases, with 2 bases of the junction left unmatched. Germline values: CDR1 GTSNPN, CDR2 SVGIG (reference sequence). CDR3 length: 12 residues. This chain's CDR3 is CAWDRGDSPLHF. The CDR3 coding sequence is TGTGCCTGGGACAGGGGCGATTCACCCCTCCACTTT.